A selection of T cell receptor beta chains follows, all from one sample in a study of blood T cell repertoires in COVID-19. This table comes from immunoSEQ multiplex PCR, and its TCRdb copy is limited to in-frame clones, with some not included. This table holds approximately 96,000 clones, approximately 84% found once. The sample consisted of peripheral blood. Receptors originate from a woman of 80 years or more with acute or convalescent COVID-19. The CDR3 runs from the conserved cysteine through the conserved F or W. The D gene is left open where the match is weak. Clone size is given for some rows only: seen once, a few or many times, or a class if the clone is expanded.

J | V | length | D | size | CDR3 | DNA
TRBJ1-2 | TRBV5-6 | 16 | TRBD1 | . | CASSLRGQVGSGGYTF | TGTGCCAGCAGCTTGCGCGGACAGGTGGGCTCTGGTGGCTACACCTTC
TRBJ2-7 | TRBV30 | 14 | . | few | CAWSIGVSSYEQYF | TGTGCCTGGAGTATAGGGGTCAGCTCCTACGAGCAGTACTTC
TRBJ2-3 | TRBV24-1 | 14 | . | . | CATSDAGSTDTQYF | TGTGCCACCAGTGATGCCGGTAGCACAGATACGCAGTATTTT
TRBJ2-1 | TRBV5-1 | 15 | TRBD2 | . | CASSLVSGGAAEQFF | TGCGCCAGCAGCTTGGTTAGCGGGGGGGCCGCTGAGCAGTTCTTC
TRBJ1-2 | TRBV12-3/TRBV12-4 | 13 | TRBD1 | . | CASSPTGIDGYTF | TGTGCCAGCAGCCCGACAGGGATAGATGGCTACACCTTC
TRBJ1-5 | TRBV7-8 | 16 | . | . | CASSFGPRNSNQPQHF | TGTGCCAGCAGCTTTGGCCCAAGAAATAGCAATCAGCCCCAGCATTTT
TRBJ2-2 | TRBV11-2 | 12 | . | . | CASSQLDGELFF | TGTGCCAGCAGCCAACTTGACGGGGAGCTGTTTTTT
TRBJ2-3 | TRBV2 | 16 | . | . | CASSGATRAHTDTQYF | TGTGCCAGCAGTGGGGCTACCCGCGCACACACAGATACGCAGTATTTT
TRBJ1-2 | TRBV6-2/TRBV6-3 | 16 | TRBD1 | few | CASSYSPGQGDYGYTF | TGTGCCAGCAGTTACTCCCCCGGACAGGGGGACTATGGCTACACCTTC
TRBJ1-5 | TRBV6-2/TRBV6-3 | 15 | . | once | CASSYSLGPNQPQHF | TGTGCCAGCAGTTACTCTTTGGGGCCCAATCAGCCCCAGCATTTT
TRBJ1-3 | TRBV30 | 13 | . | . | CAWSQVSGNTIYF | TGTGCCTGGAGTCAGGTCTCTGGAAACACCATATATTTT
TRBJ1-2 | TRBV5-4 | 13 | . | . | CASSPDSAYGYTF | TGTGCCAGCAGCCCGGACAGCGCCTATGGCTACACCTTC
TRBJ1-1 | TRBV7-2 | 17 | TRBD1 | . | CASSLGDRGRRNTEAFF | TGTGCCAGCAGCTTAGGGGACAGGGGGCGCAGGAACACTGAAGCTTTCTTT
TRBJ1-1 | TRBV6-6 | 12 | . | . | CASSRMNTEAFF | TGTGCCAGCTCGCGGATGAACACTGAAGCTTTCTTT
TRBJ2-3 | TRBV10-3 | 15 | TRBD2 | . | CAISAGLAGTDTQYF | TGTGCCATCAGTGCAGGACTAGCGGGCACAGATACGCAGTATTTT
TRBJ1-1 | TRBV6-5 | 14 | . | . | CASSYGALNTEAFF | TGTGCCAGCAGTTACGGGGCCTTGAACACTGAAGCTTTCTTT
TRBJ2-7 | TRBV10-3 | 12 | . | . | CAISDSSYEQYF | TGTGCCATCAGTGACAGCTCCTACGAGCAGTACTTC
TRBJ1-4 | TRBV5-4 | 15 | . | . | CASSENRGINEKLFF | TGTGCCAGCAGCGAGAACCGGGGTATTAATGAAAAACTGTTTTTT
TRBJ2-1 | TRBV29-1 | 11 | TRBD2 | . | CSVTRGDEQFF | TGCAGCGTTACTCGGGGGGATGAGCAGTTCTTC
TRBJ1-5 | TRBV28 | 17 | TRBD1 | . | CATHIAGQRIRNQPQHF | TGTGCCACCCATATTGCGGGACAGAGGATTCGCAATCAGCCCCAGCATTTT
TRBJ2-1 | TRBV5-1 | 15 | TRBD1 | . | CASSLGQGPYNEQFF | TGCGCCAGCAGCTTGGGACAGGGGCCCTACAATGAGCAGTTCTTC
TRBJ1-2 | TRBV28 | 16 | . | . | CASSGLGAAGRGGYTF | TGTGCCAGCAGTGGACTGGGGGCGGCGGGGAGGGGAGGCTACACCTTC
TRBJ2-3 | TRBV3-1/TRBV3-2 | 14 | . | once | CASSQSFSTDTQYF | TGTGCCAGCAGCCAGTCGTTTAGCACAGATACGCAGTATTTT
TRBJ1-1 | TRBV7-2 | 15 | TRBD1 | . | CASSAGTALNTEAFF | TGTGCCAGCAGCGCCGGGACAGCACTTAACACTGAAGCTTTCTTT